This T cell receptor (beta chain) came from a study of T cells in Graves' hyperthyroidism and ophthalmopathy. Overall study: Sampling of peripheral blood happened at initial diagnosis, prior to any treatment.

RNA transcripts were the template for amplifying TCR beta CDR3 regions. Primed by the HTBI set, a first-round RT-PCR was run on the TCR CDR3. TCRdb called the multiplex PCR reads again in MiXCR, with one record for every CDR3 protein. Among fewer than 350,000 distinct CDR3 sequences, 15% to 20% were seen once, and the ten largest hold under 55%. Details on this clonotype: No antigen is known for it.

Germline CDR1 reads LNHDA; CDR2 reads SQIVND (reference sequence). Trimming pared 5 bases from V and 4 bases from J, leaving 17 bases between. This CDR3 region has 15 residues. Study observations and caveats: Appearing also in blood were most of the thyroid clonotypes expanded above 0.001.

V is TRBV19 and J is TRBJ1-2; D may be TRBD1 (6 bases). What was sequenced was blood. This sequence originates from a woman aged 45-65 years with Graves' hyperthyroidism. Written as DNA, the CDR3 is TGTGCCAGTAGTGCCGGGAGGACAGACTTCTATGGCTACACCTTC. Its protein product is CASSAGRTDFYGYTF.